Sequencing of this T cell receptor beta chain was carried out in a study of T cells in Graves' hyperthyroidism and ophthalmopathy (dated by TCRdb to between 2018 and 2020). A note on the overall study: Peripheral blood was collected at initial diagnosis, before any treatment. To identify TCR V-J signatures that set the groups apart, the researchers used a discovery cohort of roughly 100 patients, made up of 40 to 45 with Graves' ophthalmopathy and 57 with stable Graves' hyperthyroidism. Prospective prediction of ophthalmopathy was tested in an independent validation cohort of 18 hyperthyroidism patients and 17 patients who later progressed to ophthalmopathy. The 75 to 100 discovery patients were randomly split 7:3 into training and test sets. Thyroid tissue and blood T-cell repertoires from six Graves' hyperthyroidism patients were also compared in the study. Once sampling was done, hyperthyroidism patients were given methimazole at a starting dose of 30 mg daily, whereas ophthalmopathy patients were given high-dose intravenous methylprednisolone. TCR Vbeta CDR3 sequencing of fewer than 150 peripheral blood samples (approximately 44 ophthalmopathy, roughly 72 hyperthyroidism and roughly 17 progressor patients) is reported in the paper. What the research found in general, with its limitations: No statistical method was used to set the sample size in advance, and investigators knew the group allocation. In validation, the model predicted progression to ophthalmopathy a median of roughly 6.5 months before onset, with roughly 70% sensitivity and more than 72% specificity. Blood samples also contained most of the expanded thyroid clonotypes (frequency above 0.001), which suggests that blood repertoires may reflect thyroid immune responses. Ophthalmopathy was separated from stable hyperthyroidism by a 13 V-J signature model, with approximately 89% sensitivity and 81% to 82% specificity obtained in cross-validation and 80%/75% obtained in testing.

This clonotype has at least ten counts. Its recognized antigen is unknown. No per-base quality is available; no much larger clone lies one base away. Graves' hyperthyroidism was defined as stable when no progression to ophthalmopathy occurred over 18 months of follow-up. Hyperthyroidism patients were newly diagnosed, had a disease duration of under 2 months, and were aged 18 to 65 years. Any patient with an uncontrolled infection, another autoimmune disease, pregnancy or lactation was excluded. Diagnoses were based on clinical symptoms, serum thyroxine and TRAb, thyroid ultrasound and orbital computed tomography. PBMCs were isolated from 8 to 10 ml of fresh peripheral blood by Ficoll-Paque density gradient centrifugation. Trizol reagent was used to extract total RNA, and RNA quality was then checked on an Agilent 2100 Bioanalyzer. Amplification of TCR beta CDR3 regions was carried out from RNA transcripts. The first round of RT-PCR for the TCR CDR3 was performed with the HTBI primer set and the Qiagen OneStep RT-PCR kit. Libraries were constructed in a second round of multiplex PCR, after which size selection and purification were carried out. Libraries were sequenced paired-end with 100 bp reads on an Illumina HiSeq2000. In the paper's pipeline: Raw data were processed with SOAPnuke, discarding reads with adapters, uncalled bases, mean Phred below 15, or no exact constant-primer or identifier match. High-quality paired reads were merged using COPE v1.2.5, and each unique nucleotide sequence was defined as a clonotype. MiTCR v1.1 was used to align clonotypes to the IMGT TRBV, TRBD and TRBJ reference segments. The analysis included only V-J combinations with a frequency above 0.0001, which together covered around 99% of the repertoires. A TCS score was defined as the ratio of F50 (clonal expansion) to E x V (chaos), with BLOSUM62-based TCRdist applied between CDR3 peptides within each V-J. Welch's t-statistics and random forest reduced fewer than 600 V-J features to roughly 13, which were used in a naive Bayes classifier (R e1071). TCRdb redid the processing of the public reads, applying fastp at Q25 and MiXCR, and retained in-frame beta chains. Every entry covers one CDR3 protein and lists the most common genes and DNA from its rows. The V and J calls come from TCRdb's annotation, not from the publication. This sample is represented by around 520,000 distinct CDR3 sequences; 14% of them were singletons. About 15% of the sample is taken by the ten largest.

V is reduced by 2 bases and J by 3 bases, leaving a spacing of 8 bases between them. In the germline V gene, CDR1 corresponds to SGHRS and CDR2 to YFSETQ. The CDR3 has 13 amino acids, counting the end cysteine and phenylalanine. The DNA shown is the 39-base CDR3, in frame from base 1. This TCR derives from a woman in her thirties or forties with Graves' hyperthyroidism. The sequence links TRBV5-1 to TRBJ2-5, with the D gene too uncertain to name. Material for sequencing was blood. The DNA sequence follows: TGCGCCAGCAGCTTCGGAGACAAAGAGACCCAGTACTTC. Its translation is CASSFGDKETQYF.